This T cell receptor beta chain emerged from a study of CD8 T cells in Susac syndrome. Study at large: Blood was drawn from Susac syndrome patients while they were therapy-naive, on corticosteroids, or on intravenous immunoglobulin alone. Study observations and caveats: A relatively small number of individuals underwent TCR sequencing and HLA analysis.

About this clonotype: Its cognate antigen is unknown.

Random hexamers primed reverse transcription of about 0.5 to 1 ug RNA. TCRdb reprocessed the immunoSEQ multiplex PCR reads with MiXCR, giving one entry per CDR3 protein. Of some 130,000 distinct CDR3 sequences in the sample, 85% to 95% were seen once. V dropped 6 bases and J dropped 6 bases, with 12 bases sitting between them. This CDR3 has 12 amino acids. The germline V gene has CDR1 DFQATT and CDR2 SNEGSKA (reference sequence). The chain carries TRBV20-1 and TRBJ1-5; D might be TRBD1 (6 bases). The sequence was obtained from a human donor with Susac syndrome. The sequenced sample consisted of CD8+ T cells from PBMCs. The CDR3 is CSAEGGGQPQHF. The CDR3, as DNA: TGCAGTGCAGAGGGGGGGGGTCAGCCCCAGCATTTT.